This T cell receptor beta chain was recorded in a study of stem cell transplantation in POMP-related autoinflammatory disease. Germline values: CDR1 SGHTA, CDR2 FQGTGA. The junction had 9 bases not matched to a gene; V was cut back by 1 base and J by 0 bases. This CDR3 is built from 19 residues. This table comes from immunoSEQ multiplex PCR, and its TCRdb copy is limited to in-frame clones, with some not included. The table shows some 26,000 clones, with around four fifths occurring only once. PRAID combined immunodeficiency and autoinflammation. The clonotype comes from a human donor with POMP-related autoinflammation and immune dysregulation (PRAID). Material: CD4+ T cells from PBMCs, obtained before stem cell transplantation. The chain couples TRBV7-3 to TRBJ1-5; the match to TRBD1 covers 10 bases. The CDR3 region is CASSLIRGTGDYSNQPQHF. Written as DNA, the CDR3 is TGTGCCAGCAGCTTAATCCGCGGGACAGGGGATTATAGCAATCAGCCCCAGCATTTT.